The rows below give T cell receptor beta chains drawn from one sample of a study of CD8 T cells in ankylosing spondylitis. TCRdb ran MiXCR on the 5' RACE reads and lists one entry per CDR3 protein. Among under 950,000 distinct CDR3 sequences listed, under 20% were seen once. The sequenced sample consisted of blood, either unsorted or a sorted T cell fraction (not recorded which). These receptors were taken from a male donor with ankylosing spondylitis. The CDR3 runs from the conserved cysteine through the conserved F or W. A D gene is named only where the DNA matches it firmly. Not every row has a clone size; where given, it reads once, few, many or a size class.

d_call,v_call,clone_size,j_call,cdr3_nt,cdr3_aa
-,TRBV18,few,TRBJ2-5,TGTGCCAGCTCACATGAAGAGACCCAGTACTTC,CASSHEETQYF
TRBD2,TRBV20-1,few,TRBJ2-5,TGCAGTGCTCGGGCGGGAGGTGCGGAGACCCAGTACTTC,CSARAGGAETQYF
-,TRBV12-3/TRBV12-4,few,TRBJ2-1,TGTGCCAGCAGTCCAAGTCTCCGGGTCTACGGCCCTAATGAGCAGTTCTTC,CASSPSLRVYGPNEQFF
-,TRBV7-2,-,TRBJ2-5,TGTGCCAGCAGCCAGGGAGGGACAATGAGGGGGACCCAGTACTTC,CASSQGGTMRGTQYF
-,TRBV29-1,few,TRBJ2-3,TGCAGCGTTGAAGATGAGGGGGTTATCACAGATACGCAGTATTTT,CSVEDEGVITDTQYF
-,TRBV20-1,few,TRBJ2-7,TGCAGTGCGGGGCAGGGGCGGGAAGTGTTCTACGAGCAGTACTTC,CSAGQGREVFYEQYF
TRBD1,TRBV4-1,-,TRBJ2-2,TGCGCCAGCAGCCAAGGAGTACAGGGGGCCGGGGAGCTGTTTTTT,CASSQGVQGAGELFF
-,TRBV4-3,-,TRBJ2-6,TGCGCCAGCAGCCAAGAGGGGAAGCGGGCCAACGTCCTGACTTTC,CASSQEGKRANVLTF
-,TRBV9,-,TRBJ2-1,TGTGCCAGCAGCGTAGAGCCCAGTGGGCGGCTCTTCTTCCATGAGCAGTTCTTC,CASSVEPSGRLFFHEQFF
-,TRBV12-3/TRBV12-4,-,TRBJ2-2,TGTGCCAGCTACAACACCGGGGAGCTGTTTTTT,CASYNTGELFF
-,TRBV5-6,-,TRBJ2-7,TGTGCCAGCAGCTTGGCGGACAAAACCTACGAGCAGTACTTC,CASSLADKTYEQYF
-,TRBV6-1,few,TRBJ2-2,TGTGCCACCTCACGTTGGACGGTGAACACCGGGGAGCTGTTTTTT,CATSRWTVNTGELFF
-,TRBV7-2,few,TRBJ2-7,TGTGCCAGCAGCCCCTCTACCTCCTACGAGCAGTACTTC,CASSPSTSYEQYF
TRBD2,TRBV28,many,TRBJ2-7,TGTGCCAGCAGCTTACTAGCGGGGTCCTACGAGCAGTACTTC,CASSLLAGSYEQYF
-,TRBV6-5,few,TRBJ2-3,TGTGCCAGCAGTTTCGACAGTGGCCCACCCACAGATACGCAGTATTTT,CASSFDSGPPTDTQYF
TRBD1,TRBV28,-,TRBJ2-3,TGTGCCAGCAGAAAGGGACAGACAAAGAGCACAGATACGCAGTATTTT,CASRKGQTKSTDTQYF
TRBD1,TRBV5-6,-,TRBJ2-3,TGTGCCAGCAGCTCGAGTATTAGGGACAGGGTCACAGATACGCAGTATTTT,CASSSSIRDRVTDTQYF
-,TRBV3-1,-,TRBJ2-3,TGTGCCAGCAGCCGTACGTGGGACCCAACAGATACGCAGTATTTT,CASSRTWDPTDTQYF
TRBD2,TRBV6-5,-,TRBJ2-2,TGTGCCAGCAGTTACTCGACTAGCGGGATCCCCGGGGAGCTGTTTTTT,CASSYSTSGIPGELFF
TRBD1,TRBV3-1,-,TRBJ1-2,TGTGCCAGCAGCCAACGAGGGGGCGCAGTCTATGGCTACACCTTC,CASSQRGGAVYGYTF
-,TRBV10-3,-,TRBJ2-7,TGTGCCATCAGCACCCTCTCCTACGAGCAGTACTTC,CAISTLSYEQYF
TRBD2,TRBV6-5,-,TRBJ2-7,TGTGCCAGCAGTTACTCACTAGCGGGAGAGTCTTTTTCCTACGAGCAGTACTTC,CASSYSLAGESFSYEQYF
-,TRBV12-3/TRBV12-4,-,TRBJ2-7,TGTGCCAGCAGTGCGAGGTATTCCTACGAGCAGTACTTC,CASSARYSYEQYF
-,TRBV24-1,few,TRBJ2-5,TGTGCCACCAGTGAGGCCCAGGTTGGGAGAACGGAGACCCAGTACTTC,CATSEAQVGRTETQYF
-,TRBV25-1,few,TRBJ2-3,TGTGCCAGCAGTGAGGTCAAGTCAGATACGCAGTATTTT,CASSEVKSDTQYF
-,TRBV28,many,TRBJ1-5,TGCGCCAGCAGCCCGGACAGCCTTAATCAGCCCCAGCATTTT,CASSPDSLNQPQHF
-,TRBV19,many,TRBJ1-1,TGTGCCAGTAGTTCGGGCTCTTCGGGCACTGAAGCTTTCTTT,CASSSGSSGTEAFF
-,TRBV6-6,-,TRBJ1-5,TGTGCCAGCAGTTCCAACGTAGTTCAGCCCCAGCATTTT,CASSSNVVQPQHF